The T cell receptor beta chain under discussion was sequenced for a study of blood T cell repertoires in COVID-19. Trimming removed 1 base at V and 1 base at J, with 7 bases between. CDR3 size: 14 residues. CDR1 and CDR2 (germline): KGHSH, LQKENI. Sequencing was performed with immunoSEQ multiplex PCR; in TCRdb, only in-frame clones are kept and a portion is missing. Of 300,000 to 500,000 clones listed, roughly 87% are singletons. Sequencing input: PBMCs or T cells enriched from blood (not recorded which). The TCR originated in a woman between 40 and 55 years old with acute COVID-19. The V call is TRBV18, the J call TRBJ1-1; D ambiguous. In nucleotides, the CDR3 is TGTGCCAGCTCACCACGAGCGGAGAACACTGAAGCTTTCTTT. As protein: CASSPRAENTEAFF.